A single sample gave rise to the 28 T cell receptor beta chains below, sequenced in a study of cytomegalovirus exposure and HLA in healthy donors. It was with 60 Vbeta and 13 Jbeta primers that the PCR ran. Sequencing used immunoSEQ multiplex PCR; TCRdb keeps in-frame clones, though not all of them. The sample contains tens of thousands of clones, about 79% of which appear only once. The specimen was PBMCs. The source is a man in his fifties or sixties in good health and CMV-seropositive.

This clone was recorded only once. This sequence joins TRBV19 and TRBJ1-1, with 11 bases aligning to TRBD1. V shed 3 bases and J 3 bases; nucleotides not matched to a gene: 12. The CDR3 consists of 18 residues. Per the germline V gene, CDR1 is LNHDA and CDR2 is SQIVND (reference sequence). CDR3 DNA sequence: TGTGCCAGTAGTATTCTTCCGGGACAGGGGGGTCCGGACACTGAAGCTTTCTTT. Translated, it gives CASSILPGQGGPDTEAFF. The variable domain in full, with the rest retrieved from reference TRBV19 and TRBJ1-1, is DGGITQSPKYLFRKEGQNVTLSCEQNLNHDAMYWYRQDPGQGLRLIYYSQIVNDFQKGDIAEGYSVSREKKESFPLTVTSAQKNPTAFYLCASSILPGQGGPDTEAFFGQGTRLTVV.

The chain employs TRBV5-1 and TRBJ1-2; D might be TRBD1 (5 bases). Looked up from germline, CDR1 is SGHRS and CDR2 is YFSETQ. This CDR3 contains 15 residues. Trimming took 3 bases from V and 7 from J, leaving 19 bases between them. The DNA of the CDR3 is TGCGCCAGCAGCTCAATTCCGGGAGGGGTTGCTGGCTACACCTTC. This encodes CASSSIPGGVAGYTF.

V is TRBV7-9 and J is TRBJ1-2, with a possible D match to TRBD1 (6 bases). The V gene's germline CDR1 is SEHNR and CDR2 FQNEAQ (reference sequence). This CDR3 region has 14 residues. V shed 2 bases and J shed 3 bases, with 10 bases lying between them. The CDR3: CASSLLRQDYGYTF. The CDR3 coding sequence is TGTGCCAGCAGCTTATTAAGACAGGACTATGGCTACACCTTC.

The chain couples TRBV5-4 to TRBJ1-6; D ambiguous. This CDR3 region has 15 residues. Trimming removed 3 bases at V and 7 bases at J, with 14 bases between. Germline V lookup: CDR1 SGHNT, CDR2 YYREEE (reference sequence). CDR3 region: CASSSPGNLNSPLHF. Here the CDR3 DNA reads TGTGCCAGCAGCTCTCCCGGGAACTTAAATTCACCCCTCCACTTT.

This sequence joins TRBV19 and TRBJ1-5, with D maybe TRBD1 (5 bases). The CDR3 has 17 amino acids. The V end lost 3 bases, the J end lost 2 bases, and 17 bases lay between the germline ends. Germline CDR1 reads LNHDA; CDR2 reads SQIVND (reference sequence). CDR3 sequence reads: CASSIRQRSNRNQPQHF. CDR3 DNA: TGTGCCAGTAGTATCAGACAGAGATCTAATCGCAATCAGCCCCAGCATTTT.

The V and J genes are TRBV5-1 and TRBJ2-3; perhaps TRBD2 as D (7 bases). CDR1 SGHRS and CDR2 YFSETQ come from the germline V gene. The CDR3 extends over 16 amino acids. V was cut by 4 bases and J by 1 base, with 16 bases left in between. Here the CDR3 reads CASSLAGGGGTDTQYF. CDR3 nucleotide sequence: TGCGCCAGCAGCCTTGCCGGAGGGGGGGGCACAGATACGCAGTATTTT.

The V gene is TRBV11-2, the J gene TRBJ2-1; 15 nucleotides line up with TRBD2. CDR1 and CDR2 from the germline V gene are SGHAT and FQNNGV. The CDR3 covers 17 residues. J lost 7 bases, V lost 2 bases, and 6 bases had no gene match. CDR3 bases: TGTGCCAGCAGCTTACTCCGGACTAGCGGGAGGGGTAATGAGCAGTTCTTC. This sequence encodes CASSLLRTSGRGNEQFF.

The rearrangement uses TRBV6-5 and TRBJ2-7, with 7 bases aligning to TRBD1. Per germline, CDR1 MNHEY and CDR2 SVGAGI. The CDR3 runs 16 residues. Germline trimming cut 2 bases from V and 4 bases from J; bases unmatched to any gene: 11. The CDR3 coding sequence is TGTGCCAGCAGTTACCGCTTAGAGGGGGCGCGGTACGAGCAGTACTTC. Protein: CASSYRLEGARYEQYF.

The CDR3 DNA reads as TGTGCCAGCAGTTACGGGGGGGACACTGAAGCTTTCTTT. This translates into CASSYGGDTEAFF. The chain carries TRBV6-6 and TRBJ1-1, with D tentatively TRBD1 (5 bases). This CDR3 spans 13 amino acids. The germline V gene has CDR1 MNHNY and CDR2 SVGAGI (reference sequence). Trimming took 2 bases from V and 3 from J, leaving 7 bases between them.

V is TRBV7-9 and J is TRBJ2-6; no clear D. The CDR3 totals 15 residues. CDR1 and CDR2 from the germline V gene are SEHNR and FQNEAQ (reference sequence). V was clipped by 5 bases and J by 0 bases, with 8 bases between them. DNA of the CDR3: TGTGCCAGCAGCCCCCCCCGCTCTGGGGCCAACGTCCTGACTTTC. Translation gives CASSPPRSGANVLTF.

This clone appeared a few times. The CDR3 protein is CASSQILSGTLNTEAFF. The CDR3 region has the DNA TGCGCCAGCAGCCAGATACTTTCAGGAACTTTGAACACTGAAGCTTTCTTT. This sequence joins TRBV4-1 and TRBJ1-1; D is uncertain. There are 17 residues in the CDR3. Germline V gene lookup returns CDR1 MGHRA and CDR2 YSYEKL. V lost 3 bases and J lost 0, with 17 bases in between.

The rearrangement joins TRBV5-6 to TRBJ2-7; the D gene is possibly TRBD2 (5 bases). Trimming took off 7 bases at V and 0 bases at J, with 17 bases between the two ends. The CDR3 loop spans 15 amino acids. Germline lookup yields CDR1 SGHDT and CDR2 YYEEEE. The CDR3 is CASGQPSGNSYEQYF. For the CDR3, the DNA is TGTGCCAGCGGTCAACCGTCGGGGAACTCCTACGAGCAGTACTTC.

This chain joins TRBV5-1 and TRBJ2-7; weak D call: TRBD1 (7 bases). V was shortened by 4 bases and J by 5 bases, with 19 bases between the two germline ends. This CDR3 is 15 amino acids long. Germline CDR1 SGHRS, CDR2 YFSETQ. CDR3 residues: CASSHKQGTLDEQYF. CDR3 nucleotide sequence: TGCGCCAGCAGCCATAAACAGGGGACTTTGGACGAGCAGTACTTC. Full variable domain (remainder filled in from reference TRBV5-1 and TRBJ2-7): KAGVTQTPRYLIKTRGQQVTLSCSPISGHRSVSWYQQTPGQGLQFLFEYFSETQRNKGNFPGRFSGRQFSNSRSEMNVSTLELGDSALYLCASSHKQGTLDEQYFGPGTRLTVT.

The J gene is TRBJ2-7, the V gene TRBV11-2; D is perhaps TRBD2 (5 bases). Germline V gives CDR1 SGHAT, CDR2 FQNNGV. Trimming removed 0 bases at V and 2 bases at J, with 11 bases between. The CDR3 is 15 residues long. The CDR3 loop reads CASSLEGRPTYEQYF. The CDR3 region has the DNA TGTGCCAGCAGCTTAGAAGGGAGACCTACCTACGAGCAGTACTTC.

The rearrangement links TRBV6-5 to TRBJ1-2; 11 positions agree with TRBD1. Germline loops: CDR1 MNHEY, CDR2 SVGAGI. Trimming removed 1 base from V and 7 bases from J; junction bases left unmatched: 8. The CDR3 totals 16 residues. CDR3 loop: CASSYFTGQGAGGYTF. DNA of the CDR3: TGTGCCAGCAGTTACTTTACCGGACAGGGGGCGGGTGGCTACACCTTC.

The chain links TRBV5-1 to TRBJ2-6; TRBD1 agrees at 8 bases. After removal of 2 bases from V and 0 bases from J, the junction contained 4 bases not matched to a gene. The germline V gene has CDR1 SGHRS and CDR2 YFSETQ. The CDR3 loop spans 17 amino acids. CDR3 nucleotide sequence: TGCGCCAGCAGCTTAGGAACAGGGGGCTCTGGGGCCAACGTCCTGACTTTC. This codes for CASSLGTGGSGANVLTF.

The chain recombines TRBV19 with TRBJ1-1, with 10 bases aligning to TRBD1. The trim removed 7 bases at V and 5 bases at J, leaving 7 bases unmatched. Germline V gene data show CDR1 as LNHDA and CDR2 as SQIVND (reference sequence). CDR3 length equals 14 residues. This CDR3 is CASKTGTGATEAFF. The DNA of the CDR3 is TGTGCCAGTAAAACCGGGACAGGGGCAACTGAAGCTTTCTTT.

This chain joins TRBV6-6 and TRBJ2-7; TRBD2 is a possible D gene (6 bases). The CDR3 sequence is 13 residues long. V was clipped by 2 bases and J by 1 base, with 6 bases between them. The germline gives CDR1 MNHNY, CDR2 SVGAGI (reference sequence). The CDR3, as DNA: TGTGCCAGCAGTTACAGCGGGTCCTACGAGCAGTACTTC. This codes for CASSYSGSYEQYF.

This chain joins TRBV18 and TRBJ2-1, with D maybe TRBD2 (7 bases). Trimming cost V 4 bases and J 1 base, with 8 bases left between them. The CDR3 is 14 amino acids. From germline, CDR1 is KGHSH and CDR2 LQKENI. CDR3 sequence: CASSQGGSYNEQFF. The CDR3 nucleotides read TGTGCCAGCTCACAGGGGGGGTCCTACAATGAGCAGTTCTTC.

This chain uses TRBV4-2 with TRBJ2-3, with D maybe TRBD1 (7 bases). Trimming cost V 0 bases and J 6 bases, with 16 bases left between them. Germline assignment: CDR1 LGHNA and CDR2 YNFKEQ. The CDR3 is made up of 16 amino acids. CDR3 loop: CASSQDQGGGTDTQYF. In DNA, the CDR3 is TGTGCCAGCAGCCAAGATCAGGGGGGCGGTACGGATACGCAGTATTTT.

The chain has TRBV4-2 and TRBJ2-7; 10 positions match TRBD2. Trimming at V came to 4 bases and at J to 6 bases, leaving 9 bases not matched to a gene. Germline loops: CDR1 LGHNA, CDR2 YNFKEQ. This CDR3 is built from 15 residues. CDR3 in amino acids: CASSPSTSGNLEQYF. Here the CDR3 DNA reads TGTGCCAGCAGCCCCTCTACTAGCGGGAACCTCGAGCAGTACTTC.

The V call is TRBV7-9, the J call TRBJ1-2, with TRBD1 identical over 8 bases. Germline assignment: CDR1 SEHNR and CDR2 FQNEAQ (reference sequence). V lost 2 bases, J lost 8 bases, and 13 bases stayed unmatched. The CDR3 has 16 amino acids. CDR3 DNA sequence: TGTGCCAGCAGCTTATTCCTAGGACAGGGTTCGGAGGGCTACACCTTC. Translating gives CASSLFLGQGSEGYTF.

The J gene is TRBJ2-3, the V gene TRBV11-2, with D unclear. Germline assignment: CDR1 SGHAT and CDR2 FQNNGV. This CDR3 has 14 amino acids. V was pared by 4 bases and J by 1 base, with 9 bases between. The CDR3 sequence: CASSSFQGTDTQYF. Written as DNA, the CDR3 is TGTGCCAGCAGCTCCTTCCAGGGCACAGATACGCAGTATTTT.

As DNA, the CDR3 is TGTGCCAGCAGCCAAGCGGGACTCCCTGGCGGCTACACCTTC. Its translation: CASSQAGLPGGYTF. This rearrangement joins TRBV14 to TRBJ1-2; maybe TRBD1 (5 bases). CDR3 length: 14 amino acids. Trimming removed 1 base from V and 8 bases from J, with 14 bases in between. Per germline, CDR1 SGHDN and CDR2 FVKESK.

The J gene is TRBJ1-5, the V gene TRBV2; D is perhaps TRBD1 (5 bases). The CDR3 spans 14 residues. Germline CDR1 and CDR2: SNHLY and FYNNEI. V lost 2 bases and J 7 bases, leaving 12 bases between the germline ends. The CDR3 here is CASSEQGLRQPQHF. For the CDR3, the DNA is TGTGCCAGCAGTGAACAGGGCTTAAGACAGCCCCAGCATTTT.

V is TRBV2 and J is TRBJ2-1; 7 bases are shared with TRBD1. Trimming cost V 7 bases and J 4 bases; bases outside gene matches: 10. CDR1 is SNHLY, CDR2 FYNNEI, per germline. CDR3 length: 15 amino acids. CDR3 nucleotide sequence: TGTGCCAGCACTACAGGGGCGAATAGTTACAATGAGCAGTTCTTC. Amino acid sequence: CASTTGANSYNEQFF.

The chain employs TRBV27 and TRBJ1-2; perhaps TRBD1 as D (6 bases). The V gene lost 0 bases and the J gene lost 0 bases, with 11 bases spanning the gap. Germline values: CDR1 MNHEY, CDR2 SMNVEV (reference sequence). This CDR3 has 16 residues. The CDR3 DNA is TGTGCCAGCAGTTTATCCCCCCGGACAGCTAACTATGGCTACACCTTC. Its translation is CASSLSPRTANYGYTF.

A few counts support this clone. J is TRBJ2-2 and V is TRBV7-9; D might be TRBD2 (5 bases). Trimming removed 6 bases at V and 3 bases at J, with 11 bases between. CDR1 is SEHNR and CDR2 is FQNEAQ in the germline V gene (reference sequence). The CDR3 contains 14 residues. The CDR3 region has the DNA TGTGCCAGCAGGACAAGGGAGCACACCGGGGAGCTGTTTTTT. As protein: CASRTREHTGELFF.